This is a list of T cell receptor beta chains from one sample in a study of regulatory T cells in long-lasting Graves disease. TCRdb reanalysed the multiplex PCR reads using MiXCR and keeps one entry per CDR3 protein. Counted here are 650,000 to 700,000 distinct CDR3 sequences, about 30% occurring once; the ten biggest clones make up roughly 40%. The material sequenced was peripheral blood mononuclear cells (PBMCs), taken when the disease was refractory, from a patient treated with antithyroid drugs. Receptors originate from a female donor with Graves disease. The CDR3 runs from the conserved cysteine through the conserved F or W. A D gene is named only where the DNA matches it firmly. Where a row states a size, it is once, few, many or the class of an expanded clone; other rows omit it.

TRBJ1-5 | TRBV12-3/TRBV12-4 | many | - | TGTGCCAGCAGTTTGGGTGGTCGAGGAACCCAGCATTTT | CASSLGGRGTQHF
TRBJ1-2 | TRBV10-2 | - | - | TGCGCCAGCAGTGAGTCAGGACGACTCCTCACCTTC | CASSESGRLLTF
TRBJ2-2 | TRBV30 | - | - | TGTGCCTGGACGGTGAACACCGGGGAGCTGTTTTTT | CAWTVNTGELFF
TRBJ1-1 | TRBV15 | few | - | TGTGCCACCACCGGGACAAGGAACACTGAAGCTTTCTTT | CATTGTRNTEAFF
TRBJ1-2 | TRBV6-5 | - | TRBD1 | TGTGCCAGCAGTTACTCGGACAGGGAATCCTATGGCTACACCTTC | CASSYSDRESYGYTF
TRBJ1-2 | TRBV29-1 | many | TRBD1 | TGCAGCGCCCTACTGGGACAGAAGGATGGCTACACCTTC | CSALLGQKDGYTF
TRBJ1-2 | TRBV5-1 | few | TRBD1 | TGCGCCAGCAGCCACAGGGGGGGGAGAGGCTACACCTTC | CASSHRGGRGYTF
TRBJ1-5 | TRBV19 | - | - | TGTGCCAGTAGTATAGATGCGGGACACACTAATCGGCCCCAGCATTTT | CASSIDAGHTNRPQHF
TRBJ1-1 | TRBV6-1 | few | TRBD1 | TGTGCCAGCAGACCACGGACAGGGCCAGCTTTCTTT | CASRPRTGPAFF
TRBJ2-2 | TRBV29-1 | once | TRBD1 | TGCAGCGTTTTGTCGGACAGGGGGGACGGGGAGCTGTTTTTT | CSVLSDRGDGELFF
TRBJ1-1 | TRBV11-3 | - | - | TGTGCCAGCAGCCGAGAGGCGGGGGGGTCCACTGAAGCTTTCTTT | CASSREAGGSTEAFF
TRBJ2-2 | TRBV6-1 | few | TRBD2 | TGTGCCAGCCCCCCCAGCGGGGAGGTAACCGGGGAGCTGTTTTTT | CASPPSGEVTGELFF
TRBJ2-7 | TRBV12-5 | few | - | TGTGCTAGTGGTCTTGGACAGAGGTCCTACGAGCAGTACTTC | CASGLGQRSYEQYF
TRBJ1-1 | TRBV15 | many | - | TGTGCCACCAGCAAAACGGACGGCCGTCTAAGTACTGAAGCTTTCTTT | CATSKTDGRLSTEAFF
TRBJ1-6 | TRBV6-1 | few | TRBD1 | TGTGCCAGCAGGGATCGCAGGGGGAGTTCACCCCTCCACTTT | CASRDRRGSSPLHF
TRBJ2-7 | TRBV12-5 | - | - | TGTGCTAGTAGGGACGCCCAATACGAGCAGTACTTC | CASRDAQYEQYF
TRBJ2-7 | TRBV12-3/TRBV12-4 | many | TRBD2 | TGTGCCAGCAGCCCACCGGGACTAGCGGACGAGCAGTACTTC | CASSPPGLADEQYF
TRBJ2-5 | TRBV20-1 | - | - | TGCAGTGCCTACTCAGGACATCAAGAGACCCAGTACTTC | CSAYSGHQETQYF
TRBJ2-5 | TRBV3-1 | - | - | TGTGCCAGCACCAACCAAGAGACCCAGTACTTC | CASTNQETQYF
TRBJ2-7 | TRBV10-3 | few | - | TGTGCCATCAGTGTGAACGGCTACGAGCAGTACTTC | CAISVNGYEQYF
TRBJ2-2 | TRBV7-3 | few | TRBD2 | TGTGCCAGCAGCCAAACTAGCGGGATCGGGGAGCTGTTTTTT | CASSQTSGIGELFF
TRBJ1-1 | TRBV28 | many | - | TGTGCCAGCAGTTCTCAGGGGTCCACTGAAGCTTTCTTT | CASSSQGSTEAFF
TRBJ1-2 | TRBV2 | many | - | TGTGCCAGCAGCCGGGACACGGCTAACTATGGCTACACCTTC | CASSRDTANYGYTF
TRBJ2-5 | TRBV30 | - | TRBD2 | TGTGCCTGGGGGACTAGCGGGAGCCCCTGGGGGACCCAGTACTTC | CAWGTSGSPWGTQYF
TRBJ1-2 | TRBV6-1 | many | - | TGTGCCAGCAGTGAAAGGCGTAACTATGGCTACACCTTC | CASSERRNYGYTF
TRBJ2-1 | TRBV30 | once | TRBD2 | TGTGCCTGGAGTCTAGCGGGATTGAATGAGCAGTTCTTC | CAWSLAGLNEQFF
TRBJ2-5 | TRBV7-3 | - | - | TGTGCCAGCAGCTTAACAAAACAAGAGACCCAGTACTTC | CASSLTKQETQYF
TRBJ2-3 | TRBV28 | few | - | TGTGCCAGCAGTTTTGAGGGGACAGATACGCAGTATTTT | CASSFEGTDTQYF
TRBJ2-7 | TRBV2 | many | - | TGTGCCAGCAGTGTTGACAGGTTATACGAGCAGTACTTC | CASSVDRLYEQYF
TRBJ1-1 | TRBV4-1 | - | - | TGCGCCAGCAGCCAATCAACGAACAGGGAAGGAAAAGCTTTCTTT | CASSQSTNREGKAFF
TRBJ2-7 | TRBV30 | few | TRBD2 | TGTGCCCACGACCCGGCTAGCGGGAGCTACGAGCAGTACTTC | CAHDPASGSYEQYF
TRBJ2-7 | TRBV10-3 | few | - | TGTGCCATCAGGGATGACTACGAGCAGTACTTC | CAIRDDYEQYF
TRBJ1-2 | TRBV28 | many | - | TGTGCCAGCAGTTTATTGGTGGGGCCAGGCTATGGCTACACCTTC | CASSLLVGPGYGYTF
TRBJ1-1 | TRBV29-1 | few | - | TGCAGCGTTGATTGGCAGGGTCCTTTCTTT | CSVDWQGPFF
TRBJ1-2 | TRBV5-1 | - | - | TGCGCCAGCAGCTTGCCAGGGACACATGGCTACACCTTC | CASSLPGTHGYTF
TRBJ1-4 | TRBV5-1 | few | - | TGCGCCAGCAGCTTGGTGGGCAACAGAGCCGAAAAACTGTTTTTT | CASSLVGNRAEKLFF
TRBJ2-7 | TRBV7-9 | - | - | TGTGCCAGCAGGTGCCAGGGGGGCTCCTACGAGCAGTACTTC | CASRCQGGSYEQYF
TRBJ2-7 | TRBV2 | few | TRBD1 | TGTGCCAGCAGTGGGGGACAGGGGTTCTACGAGCAGTACTTC | CASSGGQGFYEQYF
TRBJ2-7 | TRBV2 | many | - | TGTGCCAGCGGTGATAAATCCTACGAGCAGTACTTC | CASGDKSYEQYF